Listed here is a single T cell receptor (beta chain). Antigen: not known. The sample originates from a study of CD8+ T cells in alopecia areata. Study background: Treated patients took oral tofacitinib at 5 to 10 mg twice daily. Tofacitinib exposure lasted 6 to 18 months, followed by 6 months off drug. Whole-study findings and limits: Against the mouse data, patients shared TCRs less clearly, possibly for HLA reasons.

cDNA serving as the sequencing template came from extracted, reverse transcribed RNA. Measured with immunoSEQ multiplex PCR; TCRdb has only the in-frame clones, and not every one. The table has around 120,000 clones, over 60% seen once. The treatment: oral pan-JAK inhibitor, 5-10 mg twice daily. The V and J ends lost 5 bases and 1 base, in that order; junction bases with no gene match: 7. Per germline, CDR1 MNHEY and CDR2 SMNVEV (reference sequence). The CDR3 totals 15 residues. V and J are TRBV27 and TRBJ1-1, with 7 bases that match TRBD1. The receptor was isolated from a human donor with alopecia areata. The sequenced sample was CD4+ T cells sorted from blood, obtained at week 4, from a patient treated with tofacitinib. CDR3 protein: CASSEYRTGNTEAFF. CDR3 nucleotides: TGTGCCAGCAGTGAATACCGGACAGGGAACACTGAAGCTTTCTTT.